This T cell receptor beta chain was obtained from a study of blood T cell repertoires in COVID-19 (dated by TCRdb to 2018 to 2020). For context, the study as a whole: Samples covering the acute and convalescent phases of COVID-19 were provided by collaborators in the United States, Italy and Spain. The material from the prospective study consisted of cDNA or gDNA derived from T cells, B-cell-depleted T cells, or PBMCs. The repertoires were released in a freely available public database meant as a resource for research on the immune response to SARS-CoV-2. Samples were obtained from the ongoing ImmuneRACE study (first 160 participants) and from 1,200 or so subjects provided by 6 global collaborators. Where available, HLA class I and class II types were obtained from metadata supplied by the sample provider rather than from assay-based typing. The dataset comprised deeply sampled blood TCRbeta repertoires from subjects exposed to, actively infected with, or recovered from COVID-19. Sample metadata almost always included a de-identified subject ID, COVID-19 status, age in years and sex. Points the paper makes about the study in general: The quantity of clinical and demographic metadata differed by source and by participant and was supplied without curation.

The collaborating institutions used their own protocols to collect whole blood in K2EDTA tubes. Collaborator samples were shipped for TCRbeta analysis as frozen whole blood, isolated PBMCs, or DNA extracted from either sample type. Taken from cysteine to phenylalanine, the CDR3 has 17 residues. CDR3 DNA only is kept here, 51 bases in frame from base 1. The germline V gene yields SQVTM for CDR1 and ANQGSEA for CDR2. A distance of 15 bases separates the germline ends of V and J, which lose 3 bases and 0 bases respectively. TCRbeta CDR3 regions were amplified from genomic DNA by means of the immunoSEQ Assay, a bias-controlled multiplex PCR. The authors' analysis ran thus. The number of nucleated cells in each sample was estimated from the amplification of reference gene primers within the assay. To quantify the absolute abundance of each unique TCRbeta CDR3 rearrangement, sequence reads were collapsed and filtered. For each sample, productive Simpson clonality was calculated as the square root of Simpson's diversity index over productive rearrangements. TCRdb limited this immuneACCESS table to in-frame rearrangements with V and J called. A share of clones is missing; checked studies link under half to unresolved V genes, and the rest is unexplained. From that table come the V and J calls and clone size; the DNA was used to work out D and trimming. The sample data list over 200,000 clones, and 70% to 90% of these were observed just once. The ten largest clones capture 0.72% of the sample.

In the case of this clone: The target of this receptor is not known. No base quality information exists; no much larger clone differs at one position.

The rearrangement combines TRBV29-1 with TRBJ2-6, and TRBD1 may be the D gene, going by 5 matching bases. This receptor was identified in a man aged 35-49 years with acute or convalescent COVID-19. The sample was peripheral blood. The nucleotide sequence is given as TGCAGCGTTGAGGGGCCAGAAACCCTCTCTGGGGCCAACGTCCTGACTTTC. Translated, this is CSVEGPETLSGANVLTF.